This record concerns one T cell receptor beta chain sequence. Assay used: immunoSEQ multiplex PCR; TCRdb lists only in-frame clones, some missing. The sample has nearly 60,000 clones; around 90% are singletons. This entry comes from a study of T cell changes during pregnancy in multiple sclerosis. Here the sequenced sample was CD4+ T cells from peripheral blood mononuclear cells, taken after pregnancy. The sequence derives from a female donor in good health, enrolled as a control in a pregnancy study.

DNA of the CDR3: TGTGCCAGTTCGGACACGGGCTATGGCTACACCTTC. This translates into CASSDTGYGYTF. This sequence joins TRBV19 and TRBJ1-2, with a weak D call TRBD1 (5 bases). The V gene's germline CDR1 is LNHDA and CDR2 SQIVND (reference sequence). V shed 8 bases and J shed 4 bases, with 11 bases lying between them. The CDR3 loop spans 12 amino acids.